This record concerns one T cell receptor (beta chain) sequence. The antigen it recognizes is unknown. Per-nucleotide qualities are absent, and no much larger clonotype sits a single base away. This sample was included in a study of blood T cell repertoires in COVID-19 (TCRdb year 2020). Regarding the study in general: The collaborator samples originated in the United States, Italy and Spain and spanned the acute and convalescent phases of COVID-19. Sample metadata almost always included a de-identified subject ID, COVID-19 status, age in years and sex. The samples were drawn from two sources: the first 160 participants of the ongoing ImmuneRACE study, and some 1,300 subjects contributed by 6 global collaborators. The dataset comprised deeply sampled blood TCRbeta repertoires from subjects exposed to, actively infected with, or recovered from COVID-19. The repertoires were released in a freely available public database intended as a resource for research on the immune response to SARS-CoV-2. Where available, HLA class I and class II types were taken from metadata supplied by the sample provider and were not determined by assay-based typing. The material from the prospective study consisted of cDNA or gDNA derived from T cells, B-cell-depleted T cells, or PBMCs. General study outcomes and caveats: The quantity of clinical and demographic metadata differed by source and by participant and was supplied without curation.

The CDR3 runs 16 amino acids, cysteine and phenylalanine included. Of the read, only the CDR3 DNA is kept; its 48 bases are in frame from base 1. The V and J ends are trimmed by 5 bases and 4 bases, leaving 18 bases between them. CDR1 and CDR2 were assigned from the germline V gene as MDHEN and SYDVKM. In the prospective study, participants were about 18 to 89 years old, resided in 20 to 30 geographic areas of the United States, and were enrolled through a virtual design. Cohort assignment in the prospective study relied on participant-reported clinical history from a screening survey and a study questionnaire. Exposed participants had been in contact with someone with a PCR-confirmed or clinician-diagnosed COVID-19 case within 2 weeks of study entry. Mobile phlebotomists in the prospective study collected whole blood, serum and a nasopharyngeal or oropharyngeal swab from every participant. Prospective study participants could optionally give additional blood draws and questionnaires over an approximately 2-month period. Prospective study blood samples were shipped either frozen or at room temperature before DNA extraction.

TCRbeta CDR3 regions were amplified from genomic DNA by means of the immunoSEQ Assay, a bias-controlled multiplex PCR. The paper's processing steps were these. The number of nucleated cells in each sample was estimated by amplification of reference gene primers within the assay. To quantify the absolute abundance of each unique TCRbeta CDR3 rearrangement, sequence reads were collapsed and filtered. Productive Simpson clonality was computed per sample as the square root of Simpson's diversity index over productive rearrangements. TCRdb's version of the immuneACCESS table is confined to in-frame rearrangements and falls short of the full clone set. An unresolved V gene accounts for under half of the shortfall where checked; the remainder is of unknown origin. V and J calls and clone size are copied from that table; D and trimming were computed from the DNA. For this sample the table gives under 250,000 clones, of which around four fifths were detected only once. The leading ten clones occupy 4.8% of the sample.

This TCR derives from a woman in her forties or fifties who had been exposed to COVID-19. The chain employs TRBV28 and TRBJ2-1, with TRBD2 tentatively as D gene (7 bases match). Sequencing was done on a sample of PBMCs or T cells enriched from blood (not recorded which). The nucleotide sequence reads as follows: TGTGCCAGCAGTCCCCCCGGGGGGCTAGTTTACAATGAGCAGTTCTTC. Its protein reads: CASSPPGGLVYNEQFF.